This T cell receptor beta chain was documented in a study of HIV-infected children after antiretroviral therapy interruption. Study information: Children were on planned treatment interruption or continuous treatment. Most children had recorded EBV and CMV exposure. Interruption-arm samples span weeks 0, 12, interruption end (24 or 48), and about 3 years post-study.

In its sample, this clonotype was seen many times. The target antigen is unknown. The treatment denotes: PENTA 11 planned treatment interruption arm or continuous ART arm. Study outcomes and limitations: By the end of treatment interruption, naive CD4+ clonality (Gini) increased.

Trimming took 6 bases from V and 6 from J; bases not matched to a gene: 11. Germline loops: CDR1 SGHTA, CDR2 FQGTGA. CDR3 length equals 16 residues. RNA-based 3' RACE libraries used unique molecular identifiers. TCRdb re-analysed the 3' RACE reads in MiXCR, keeping a single row per CDR3 protein. The sample lists under 50,000 distinct CDR3 sequences, more than 3.5% occurring once. J is TRBJ2-2 and V is TRBV7-3; TRBD1 aligns across 9 bases. The TCR sequence derives from a pool of human donors with HIV. The sequenced sample was CD45RA+ CD4+ T cells from PBMCs, pooled from several time points, obtained from a donor given antiretroviral therapy, either interrupted or continuous. Indicated subset: naive CD4+ CD45RA+ CD45RO- T cells. CDR3 DNA: TGTGCCAGCAGAAACCGGACAGGGGTCAACGCCGGGGAGCTGTTTTTT. This translates into CASRNRTGVNAGELFF.